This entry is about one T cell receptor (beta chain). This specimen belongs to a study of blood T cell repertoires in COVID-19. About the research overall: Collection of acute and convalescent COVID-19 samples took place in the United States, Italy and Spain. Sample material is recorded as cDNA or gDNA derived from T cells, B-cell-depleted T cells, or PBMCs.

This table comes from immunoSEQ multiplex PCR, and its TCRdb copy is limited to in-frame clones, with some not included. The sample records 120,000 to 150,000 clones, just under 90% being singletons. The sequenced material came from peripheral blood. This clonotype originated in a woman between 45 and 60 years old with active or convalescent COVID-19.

The CDR3 sequence is CASSYPGSPYEQYF. The CDR3 bases are TGTGCCAGCAGTTACCCGGGGTCCCCCTACGAGCAGTACTTC. J is TRBJ2-7 and V is TRBV6-5; possible D gene TRBD2, 5 bases. The germline V and J ends were trimmed by 2 bases and 2 bases, with 10 bases remaining between them. The CDR3 has 14 residues. Per the germline V gene, CDR1 is MNHEY and CDR2 is SVGAGI.